The entry that follows covers one T cell receptor (beta chain) sequence. The data are from a study of technical replicates of blood from several donors. Profiled with immunoSEQ multiplex PCR; TCRdb holds only in-frame clones, not every one. This table holds tens of thousands of clones, approximately 95% found once. Sequenced sample: T cells isolated from PBMCs. This receptor was obtained from a human donor in good health.

CDR3 sequence: CATLRPSGSNEQFF. The CDR3 DNA sequence: TGTGCCACCCTTAGGCCTAGCGGGAGCAATGAGCAGTTCTTC. The chain employs TRBV28 and TRBJ2-1, with 10 bases aligning to TRBD2. With V trimmed by 10 bases and J by 6 bases, 9 bases remained unmatched. This CDR3 spans 14 amino acids. Germline V gene data show CDR1 as MDHEN and CDR2 as SYDVKM.